This T cell receptor (beta chain) is drawn from a study of blood T cell repertoires in COVID-19. The authors' processing: Using reference gene primer amplification, nucleated cell counts were estimated. Libraries were prepared by immunoSEQ multiplex PCR; TCRdb keeps only in-frame clonotypes and omits some of them. V, J and clone size reflect that table, while D and trimming were determined from the DNA. The sample shows over 400,000 clones, approximately 91% of them seen only once. With 0 bases clipped from V and 2 bases from J, the junction kept 6 bases outside the gene matches. The CDR3 is 16 residues long. CDR1 is SGHDT, CDR2 YYEEEE, per germline.

Sequenced sample: peripheral blood. This receptor was taken from a woman aged 45-65 years with COVID-19, enrolled during active disease. J is TRBJ2-3 and V is TRBV5-6; 7 bases match TRBD1. This CDR3 reads CASSLDVGGITDTQYF. The DNA for the CDR3 is TGTGCCAGCAGCTTGGATGTAGGGGGCATCACAGATACGCAGTATTTT.